Listed here are 6 T cell receptor beta chains from one sample, sequenced in a study of T cell changes during pregnancy in multiple sclerosis (dated by TCRdb to about 2019). The library was obtained by the immunoSEQ multiplex PCR assay. TCRdb's version of the immuneACCESS table is confined to in-frame rearrangements and falls short of the full clone set. An unresolved V gene accounts for under half of the shortfall where checked; the remainder is of unknown origin. This sample is represented by tens of thousands of clones; 96% of them were singletons. The ten most abundant clones make up 2% to 2.5% of the sample. The input for sequencing was CD8+ T cells from peripheral blood mononuclear cells, taken after pregnancy. These receptors were obtained from a female donor with multiple sclerosis, enrolled in a pregnancy study.

The sample holds one count of this clone. The gene calls are TRBV2 and TRBJ2-7, with unresolved D. Per germline, CDR1 SNHLY and CDR2 FYNNEI. Trimming pared 7 bases from V and 0 bases from J, leaving 13 bases between. The CDR3 has 14 residues. CDR3 coding DNA: TGTGCCAGCACAACTTCGTCGAGCTCCTACGAGCAGTACTTC. This translates into CASTTSSSSYEQYF.

This clone was counted once. The gene calls are TRBV27 and TRBJ2-1, with D possibly matching TRBD2 (5 bases). V gave up 1 base and J gave up 7 bases, with 17 bases separating them. Per the germline V gene, CDR1 is MNHEY and CDR2 is SMNVEV (reference sequence). The CDR3 runs 16 residues. CDR3 sequence (DNA): TGTGCCAGCAGTTTATACGCCCCCTCCACGGGAAATGAGCAGTTCTTC. It specifies CASSLYAPSTGNEQFF.

This chain connects TRBV29-1 to TRBJ1-2; D is possibly TRBD1 (5 bases). The ends were cut back, 5 bases at V and 8 bases at J, with 15 bases in the middle. The V gene's germline CDR1 is SQVTM and CDR2 ANQGSEA. This CDR3 contains 12 residues. CDR3 nucleotide sequence: TGCAGCGTTTACGGGGACTCTGTCGGCTACACCTTC. It translates to CSVYGDSVGYTF.

The rearrangement joins TRBV19 to TRBJ2-1, with a tentative D call TRBD2 (5 bases). The germline V gene has CDR1 LNHDA and CDR2 SQIVND (reference sequence). Trimming cost V 6 bases and J 3 bases, with 18 bases left between them. This CDR3 comprises 16 residues. The CDR3 spells CASSPTAESGYNEQFF. The CDR3 nucleotides are TGTGCCAGTAGCCCCACCGCGGAGAGCGGCTACAATGAGCAGTTCTTC. Combining the CDR3 with reference TRBV19 and TRBJ2-1 gives the whole variable domain DGGITQSPKYLFRKEGQNVTLSCEQNLNHDAMYWYRQDPGQGLRLIYYSQIVNDFQKGDIAEGYSVSREKKESFPLTVTSAQKNPTAFYLCASSPTAESGYNEQFFGPGTRLTVL.

This rearrangement joins TRBV7-6 to TRBJ2-3, with D tentatively TRBD1 (7 bases). V lost 5 bases and J 2 bases, leaving 17 bases between the germline ends. Germline V CDR1 and CDR2: SGHVS, FNYEAQ. CDR3 size: 16 residues. CDR3 sequence reads: CASSPRGGTATDTQYF. CDR3 sequence (DNA): TGTGCCAGCAGCCCTAGAGGAGGGACAGCCACAGATACGCAGTATTTT.

This rearrangement joins TRBV7-9 to TRBJ2-3; 7 positions match TRBD2. The CDR3 sequence is 15 residues long. Germline V lookup: CDR1 SEHNR, CDR2 FQNEAQ (reference sequence). V shed 4 bases, J shed 0 bases, and the junction held 4 bases outside the gene matches. Here the CDR3 DNA reads TGTGCCAGCAGCTATAGCGGGCTTAGCACAGATACGCAGTATTTT. It yields the protein CASSYSGLSTDTQYF.